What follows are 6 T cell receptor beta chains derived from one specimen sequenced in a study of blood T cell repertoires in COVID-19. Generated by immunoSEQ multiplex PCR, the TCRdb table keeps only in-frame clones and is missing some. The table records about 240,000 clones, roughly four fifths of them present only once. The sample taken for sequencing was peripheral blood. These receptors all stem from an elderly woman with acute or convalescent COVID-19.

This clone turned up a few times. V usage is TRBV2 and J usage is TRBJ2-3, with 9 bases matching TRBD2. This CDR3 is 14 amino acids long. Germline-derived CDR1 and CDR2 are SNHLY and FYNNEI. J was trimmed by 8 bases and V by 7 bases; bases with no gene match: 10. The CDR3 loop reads CASTSGAQVATQYF. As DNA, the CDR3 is TGTGCCAGCACTAGCGGGGCCCAGGTCGCTACGCAGTATTTT. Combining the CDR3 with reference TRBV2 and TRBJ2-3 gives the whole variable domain EPEVTQTPSHQVTQMGQEVILRCVPISNHLYFYWYRQILGQKVEFLVSFYNNEISEKSEIFDDQFSVERPDGSNFTLKIRSTKLEDSAMYFCASTSGAQVATQYFGPGTRLTVL.

The CDR3 coding sequence is TGTGCCAGCAGTTACTCGGGAGGAAGGAACGGCTACACCTTC. Encoded protein: CASSYSGGRNGYTF. The chain carries TRBV6-5 and TRBJ1-2, with D unresolved. The V end lost 0 bases, the J end lost 8 bases, and 13 bases lay between the germline ends. Germline V gives CDR1 MNHEY, CDR2 SVGAGI. There are 14 residues in the CDR3.

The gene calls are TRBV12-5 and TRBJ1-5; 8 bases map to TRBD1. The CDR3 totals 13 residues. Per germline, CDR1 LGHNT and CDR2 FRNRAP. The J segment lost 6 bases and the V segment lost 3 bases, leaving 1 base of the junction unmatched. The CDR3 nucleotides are TGTGCTAGTGGTTTACAGGGGGGTCAGCCCCAGCATTTT. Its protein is CASGLQGGQPQHF.

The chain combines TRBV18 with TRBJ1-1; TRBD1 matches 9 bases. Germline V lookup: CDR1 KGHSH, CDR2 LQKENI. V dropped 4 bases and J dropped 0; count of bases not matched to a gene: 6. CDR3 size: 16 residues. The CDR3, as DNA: TGTGCCAGCTCACAACAACAGGGGGCCATGAACACTGAAGCTTTCTTT. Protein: CASSQQQGAMNTEAFF.

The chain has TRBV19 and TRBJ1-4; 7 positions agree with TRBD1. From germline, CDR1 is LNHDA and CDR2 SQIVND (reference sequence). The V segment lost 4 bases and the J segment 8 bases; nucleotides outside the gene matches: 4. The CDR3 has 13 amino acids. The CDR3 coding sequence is TGTGCCAGTAGTAAAAGGGGGCGGGAAAAACTGTTTTTT. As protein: CASSKRGREKLFF.

DNA for the CDR3: TGTGCCAGCAGGGACAGGGAAGGAAGCACTGAAGCTTTCTTT. It specifies CASRDREGSTEAFF. This rearrangement joins TRBV3-1 (or the pseudogene TRBV3-2) to TRBJ1-1; 8 nucleotides align to TRBD1. The CDR3 extends over 14 amino acids. Trimming at V came to 6 bases and at J to 4 bases, leaving 7 bases not matched to a gene. Germline loops: CDR1 LGHDT, CDR2 YNNKEL (reference sequence).